A single sample gave rise to the 5 T cell receptor beta chains below, sequenced in a study of siplizumab effects on memory and regulatory T cells (dated by TCRdb to the late 2010s). Receptor amplification or capture employed the immunoSEQ multiplex PCR assay. Entries here come from immuneACCESS through TCRdb and include only in-frame sequences with V and J called. Some clones fail to appear in such tables; in the studies checked, an unresolved V gene covers under half of the shortfall, and the cause of the remainder is unknown. This sample holds around 110,000 clones; approximately 94% were observed only once. Of the sample, about 1.8% falls within the top ten clones. The sample taken for sequencing was non-Treg CD4+ T cells sorted from blood. What this sample's cell subset or site label stands for: FACS-sorted unstimulated CD4+ non-regulatory T cells. The receptors shown here come from a human donor in good health.

The chain has TRBV19 and TRBJ2-4; D may be TRBD1 or TRBD2 (5 bases each). V was trimmed by 10 bases and J by 8 bases, leaving 18 bases between them. CDR1 and CDR2 (germline): LNHDA, SQIVND (reference sequence). This CDR3 spans 13 amino acids. The CDR3 here is CATGTLDVDIQYF. The DNA of the CDR3 is TGTGCCACCGGGACCCTGGATGTGGACATTCAGTACTTC.

The chain employs TRBV2 and TRBJ2-1, with D possibly matching TRBD1 (5 bases). This CDR3 contains 14 residues. V dropped 8 bases and J dropped 2 bases, with 13 bases sitting between them. In germline, CDR1 is SNHLY, CDR2 FYNNEI. This CDR3 reads CASHPLTAYNEQFF. In DNA form, the CDR3 reads TGTGCCAGCCACCCGTTGACAGCCTACAATGAGCAGTTCTTC.

This chain links TRBV18 with TRBJ1-3; no clear D. Germline V gives CDR1 KGHSH, CDR2 LQKENI. V was cut by 0 bases and J by 0 bases, with 6 bases left in between. The CDR3 is 15 amino acids. DNA for the CDR3: TGTGCCAGCTCACCACCAAGCCTCTCTGGAAACACCATATATTTT. Amino acid sequence: CASSPPSLSGNTIYF.

J is TRBJ2-2 and V is TRBV7-6; tentative D call: TRBD1 (6 bases). Germline V gene data show CDR1 as SGHVS and CDR2 as FNYEAQ. The V end was cut by 5 bases, the J end by 4 bases, with 11 bases between. This CDR3 spans 14 amino acids. The CDR3 region is CASSLQGPTGELFF. As DNA, the CDR3 is TGTGCCAGCAGCCTACAGGGCCCCACCGGGGAGCTGTTTTTT.

V is TRBV5-1 and J is TRBJ2-3, with TRBD2 matching 14 bases. The CDR3 sequence is 15 residues long. CDR1 and CDR2 from the germline V gene are SGHRS and YFSETQ. V dropped 4 bases and J dropped 8; count of bases not matched to a gene: 6. The DNA of the CDR3 is TGCGCCAGCAGCGAAGGGACTAGCGGGGGTGGTACGCAGTATTTT. Its protein product is CASSEGTSGGGTQYF. The full variable domain, its missing parts supplied by reference TRBV5-1 and TRBJ2-3, is KAGVTQTPRYLIKTRGQQVTLSCSPISGHRSVSWYQQTPGQGLQFLFEYFSETQRNKGNFPGRFSGRQFSNSRSEMNVSTLELGDSALYLCASSEGTSGGGTQYFGPGTRLTVL.